This T cell receptor (beta chain) comes out of a study of cytomegalovirus exposure and HLA in healthy donors. Study results and limitations: Among immune exposure information, only CMV serostatus was available. Among TCR beta chains, those listed as cytomegalovirus-associated numbered over 150.

Germline V gene lookup returns CDR1 SQVTM and CDR2 ANQGSEA. J lost 5 bases, V lost 5 bases, and 4 bases had no gene match. The CDR3 runs to 14 residues. The study ran its PCR with 60 Vbeta and 13 Jbeta primers. Profiled with immunoSEQ multiplex PCR; TCRdb holds only in-frame clones, not every one. The sample carries 110,000 to 150,000 clones, roughly 78% recorded once. Concerning this clone: The antigen remains unidentified.

While unrecorded immune exposures were likely, the donors were nominally healthy when sampled. The receptor's source is a man between 18 and 29 years old in good health and CMV-seropositive. Sequences were obtained from PBMCs. The rearrangement uses TRBV29-1 and TRBJ1-4; 11 bases match TRBD1. The CDR3 DNA is TGCAGCGTTATGGGACAGGGGGGAAATGAAAAACTGTTTTTT. It encodes CSVMGQGGNEKLFF.